These T cell receptor beta chains were read from a single sample in a study of blood T cell repertoires in COVID-19. The data were produced by immunoSEQ multiplex PCR, yet TCRdb's version contains in-frame clones alone and is incomplete. The table includes around 65,000 clones, roughly 77% detected once. The specimen sequenced was peripheral blood. Every receptor here comes from a human donor in a cohort sampled during active COVID-19. The CDR3 runs from the conserved cysteine through the conserved F or W. A D gene is named only where the DNA matches it firmly. Where a row states a size, it is once, few, many or the class of an expanded clone; other rows omit it.

d_call	v_call	cdr3_length	clone_size	j_call	cdr3_nt	cdr3_aa
-	TRBV15	15	-	TRBJ1-1	TGTGCCACCAGCCCCCGGGCAGCGGACTTGACTGAAGCTTTCTTT	CATSPRAADLTEAFF
-	TRBV12-3/TRBV12-4	13	once	TRBJ1-1	TGTGCCAGCAGCACGAGGTTCAACACTGAAGCTTTCTTT	CASSTRFNTEAFF
-	TRBV5-8	12	-	TRBJ2-1	TGTGCCAGCAGCTTGAGTTGGGGCCCGCAGTTCTTC	CASSLSWGPQFF
TRBD2	TRBV11-1	16	-	TRBJ2-1	TGTGCCAGCAGCTTAGCTGGGACTAGCGGGATGGATGAGCAGTTCTTC	CASSLAGTSGMDEQFF
TRBD1	TRBV5-5	13	-	TRBJ2-7	TGTGCCAGCAGGGTTTCAGGGGGCTACGAGCAGTACTTC	CASRVSGGYEQYF
-	TRBV2	10	-	TRBJ2-7	TGTGCCAGCAGTTACTACGAGCAGTACTTC	CASSYYEQYF
TRBD1	TRBV6-5	16	few	TRBJ2-1	TGTGCCAGCAGTTCTATGACAGGGGGCCGCTTTAATGAGCAGTTCTTC	CASSSMTGGRFNEQFF
-	TRBV7-9	16	once	TRBJ2-3	TGTGCCAGCAGCCACCGCGGGGGCGAGGTAGCAGATACGCAGTATTTT	CASSHRGGEVADTQYF
-	TRBV6-5	12	once	TRBJ1-2	TGTGCCAGCAATTTCCTATCGGGAGGCTACACCTTC	CASNFLSGGYTF
-	TRBV21-1	16	-	TRBJ2-1	TGTGCCAGCAGCAAAGAAGGTGGGAGGGACTACAATGAGCAGTTCTTC	CASSKEGGRDYNEQFF
-	TRBV5-4	13	-	TRBJ2-3	TGTGCCAGCAGCCCCGGGGTCACAGATACGCAGTATTTT	CASSPGVTDTQYF
-	TRBV12-3/TRBV12-4	12	-	TRBJ1-1	TGTGCCAGCAGCCCTTGGGGGGCTGAAGCTTTCTTT	CASSPWGAEAFF
-	TRBV7-9	13	-	TRBJ1-1	TGTGCCAGCAGCTTAGAACCGGGGACTGAAGCTTTCTTT	CASSLEPGTEAFF
-	TRBV4-1	14	few	TRBJ2-7	TGCGCCAGCAGCCAAGGTCCGGGAACCTACGAGCAGTACTTC	CASSQGPGTYEQYF
-	TRBV12-3/TRBV12-4	13	few	TRBJ2-7	TGTGCCAGCAGTAAGGACAGTTCCTACGAGCAGTACTTC	CASSKDSSYEQYF
TRBD1	TRBV12-3/TRBV12-4	13	-	TRBJ1-2	TGTGCCAGCAGTTCGGGACAGTTCTATGGCTACACCTTC	CASSSGQFYGYTF
TRBD1	TRBV6-5	13	-	TRBJ1-1	TGTGCCAGCGGACAGGGGGCGGGCACTGAAGCTTTCTTT	CASGQGAGTEAFF
-	TRBV30	14	-	TRBJ1-3	TGTGCCTGGAGTTGGGGCAACTCTGGAAACACCATATATTTT	CAWSWGNSGNTIYF
-	TRBV15	15	once	TRBJ2-3	TGTGCCACCAGCAGAGTCGGGTCGGGGGCAGATACGCAGTATTTT	CATSRVGSGADTQYF
-	TRBV4-3	13	-	TRBJ2-5	TGCGCCAGCAGCCAAGGGCTAGCGGAGACCCAGTACTTC	CASSQGLAETQYF
-	TRBV7-9	17	-	TRBJ2-3	TGTGCCAGCAGCCCCAACCTCGGGGGGCTTAGCACAGATACGCAGTATTTT	CASSPNLGGLSTDTQYF
-	TRBV25-1	16	-	TRBJ2-1	TGTGCCAGTAGTACATGGGGGGAGAGCTCCTACAATGAGCAGTTCTTC	CASSTWGESSYNEQFF
-	TRBV30	14	-	TRBJ2-2	TGTGCCTGGAGTTTACGGAGGAGCACCGGGGAGCTGTTTTTT	CAWSLRRSTGELFF
TRBD1	TRBV6-5	12	-	TRBJ2-7	TGTGCCTGGGGGACAGGGTATGCCGAGCAGTACTTC	CAWGTGYAEQYF
TRBD2	TRBV5-1	15	-	TRBJ2-1	TGCGCCAGCAGGGGACTAGCGGGAGGTAGCAGTGAGCAGTTCTTC	CASRGLAGGSSEQFF
-	TRBV19	13	-	TRBJ2-3	TGTGCCAGTGGGGAGTTGGGCACAGATACGCAGTATTTT	CASGELGTDTQYF
TRBD1	TRBV7-8	19	once	TRBJ2-2	TGTGCCAGCAGCTACCCTCCGGGACAGGGTCCCCATCGGACCGGGGAGCTGTTTTTT	CASSYPPGQGPHRTGELFF
-	TRBV27	14	-	TRBJ2-3	TGTGCCAGCACCCCATGGGGGGACACAGATACGCAGTATTTT	CASTPWGDTDTQYF
TRBD1	TRBV29-1	15	-	TRBJ1-3	TGCAGCGTCCTGACCCCGGACAGGGAAGGAAACACCATATATTTT	CSVLTPDREGNTIYF
-	TRBV4-2	15	-	TRBJ2-7	TGTGCCAGCAGCCTCACAGGGCAGGGAAGCGACGAGCAGTACTTC	CASSLTGQGSDEQYF
-	TRBV13	16	-	TRBJ2-3	TGTGCCAGCAGCTTAAATATCCTGGGACTCGCAGATACGCAGTATTTT	CASSLNILGLADTQYF
TRBD2	TRBV2	16	-	TRBJ2-4	TGTGCCAGCACCGGACTAGCGGGAACGGCCATAAACATTCAGTACTTC	CASTGLAGTAINIQYF
TRBD2	TRBV27	14	-	TRBJ2-3	TGTGCCAGCACGCCACGGGAGGGCCCCGATACGCAGTATTTT	CASTPREGPDTQYF
-	TRBV7-8	15	-	TRBJ1-6	TGTGCCAGCAGCTCCCAACAAGGGGTGGGTTCACCCCTCCACTTT	CASSSQQGVGSPLHF
TRBD2	TRBV7-9	17	-	TRBJ2-3	TGTGCCAGCAGCTTAGATGGGACTAGCGGCCTGAGAGATACGCAGTATTTT	CASSLDGTSGLRDTQYF
-	TRBV27	16	-	TRBJ1-5	TGTGCCAGCAGTTCTACCAGGACAGCTAGCAATCAGCCCCAGCATTTT	CASSSTRTASNQPQHF
TRBD1	TRBV12-3/TRBV12-4	12	few	TRBJ2-7	TGTGCCAGCAGTCTCGCCGGGACAGGGTTTTTCTTC	CASSLAGTGFFF
-	TRBV7-9	15	-	TRBJ1-2	TGTGCCAGCAGCTTACCCTCGGGTACTAACTATGGCTACACCTTC	CASSLPSGTNYGYTF
TRBD1	TRBV5-4	16	-	TRBJ1-2	TGTGCCAGCAGCTTACAGGGGCTCCGATCTAACTATGGCTACACCTTC	CASSLQGLRSNYGYTF
-	TRBV7-6	15	once	TRBJ2-1	TGTGCCAGCAGCCGGAGCGGTACCTCCTACAATGAGCAGTTCTTC	CASSRSGTSYNEQFF
TRBD1	TRBV5-1	16	-	TRBJ2-3	TGCGCCAGCAGCTCGGGGAGAACAGGGGGCACAGATACGCAGTATTTT	CASSSGRTGGTDTQYF
TRBD1	TRBV5-1	15	-	TRBJ2-2	TGCGCCAGCAACCAGGACAGGGGTGGCACCGGGGAGCTGTTTTTT	CASNQDRGGTGELFF